One sample yielded the 7 T cell receptor beta chains listed below, sequenced in a study of cytomegalovirus exposure and HLA in healthy donors. The PCR made use of 60 Vbeta and 13 Jbeta primers. Only in-frame clones appear in the TCRdb table, and some are missing; sequencing was by immunoSEQ multiplex PCR. Here the sample table reports 100,000 to 150,000 clones. The sequenced material came from PBMCs. The receptor source for this set is a man in his late teens or twenties in good health and CMV-seronegative.

V gene TRBV19 combines with J gene TRBJ2-7; TRBD2 aligns across 7 bases. Germline values: CDR1 LNHDA, CDR2 SQIVND (reference sequence). There are 15 residues in the CDR3. V lost 5 bases and J lost 3; bases outside the gene matches: 10. CDR3 region: CASSLRDGGNYEQYF. For the CDR3, the DNA is TGTGCCAGTAGTCTACGGGACGGGGGGAACTACGAGCAGTACTTC.

This rearrangement joins TRBV6-1 to TRBJ2-1, with D possibly TRBD2 on 6 matching bases. Germline lookup yields CDR1 MNHNS and CDR2 SASEGT. This CDR3 is 16 amino acids long. V gave up 3 bases and J gave up 0 bases, with 12 bases separating them. The CDR3 DNA sequence: TGTGCCAGCAGTGACCCTAGCGCCATCTCCTACAATGAGCAGTTCTTC. Encoded protein: CASSDPSAISYNEQFF.

The V gene is TRBV6-5, the J gene TRBJ1-3, with a possible D match to TRBD1 (6 bases). V lost 4 bases and J 4 bases, leaving 14 bases between the germline ends. CDR3 length: 15 residues. From germline, CDR1 is MNHEY and CDR2 SVGAGI. Here the CDR3 DNA reads TGTGCCAGCAGTTCAACCGCAGGGGTCGGAAACACCATATATTTT. Residues: CASSSTAGVGNTIYF.

CDR3 in amino acids: CASSQSFGNPPVEQYF. CDR3 nucleotide sequence: TGTGCCAGCAGCCAATCGTTCGGGAACCCTCCCGTCGAGCAGTACTTC. The chain has TRBV4-2 and TRBJ2-7, with D possibly matching TRBD2 (5 bases). The CDR3 loop spans 16 amino acids. V dropped 2 bases and J dropped 6 bases, with 20 bases sitting between them. Germline V lookup: CDR1 LGHNA, CDR2 YNFKEQ.

The gene calls are TRBV4-3 and TRBJ1-2; D unresolved. Germline V CDR1 and CDR2: LGHNA, YSLEER. The V gene lost 4 bases and the J gene lost 6 bases, with 12 bases spanning the gap. The CDR3 covers 13 residues. The CDR3 loop reads CASSPGLEHGYTF. The CDR3 nucleotides are TGCGCCAGCAGCCCTGGCCTAGAACATGGCTACACCTTC.

The chain has TRBV28 and TRBJ1-1; 10 bases map to TRBD1. This CDR3 is 15 amino acids long. Trimming removed 5 bases from V and 1 base from J; junction bases left unmatched: 4. CDR1 and CDR2 from the germline V gene are MDHEN and SYDVKM. CDR3 sequence: CASSETGGPNTEAFF. In DNA form, the CDR3 reads TGTGCCAGCAGTGAGACAGGGGGCCCGAACACTGAAGCTTTCTTT.

The V and J genes are TRBV7-8 and TRBJ1-3; D unclear. Trimming took off 4 bases at V and 7 bases at J, with 14 bases between the two ends. The CDR3 consists of 14 residues. Looked up from germline, CDR1 is SGHVS and CDR2 is FQNEAQ. As DNA, the CDR3 is TGTGCCAGCAGCTCGCAGGACCGGGAGAACACCATATATTTT. Protein: CASSSQDRENTIYF.